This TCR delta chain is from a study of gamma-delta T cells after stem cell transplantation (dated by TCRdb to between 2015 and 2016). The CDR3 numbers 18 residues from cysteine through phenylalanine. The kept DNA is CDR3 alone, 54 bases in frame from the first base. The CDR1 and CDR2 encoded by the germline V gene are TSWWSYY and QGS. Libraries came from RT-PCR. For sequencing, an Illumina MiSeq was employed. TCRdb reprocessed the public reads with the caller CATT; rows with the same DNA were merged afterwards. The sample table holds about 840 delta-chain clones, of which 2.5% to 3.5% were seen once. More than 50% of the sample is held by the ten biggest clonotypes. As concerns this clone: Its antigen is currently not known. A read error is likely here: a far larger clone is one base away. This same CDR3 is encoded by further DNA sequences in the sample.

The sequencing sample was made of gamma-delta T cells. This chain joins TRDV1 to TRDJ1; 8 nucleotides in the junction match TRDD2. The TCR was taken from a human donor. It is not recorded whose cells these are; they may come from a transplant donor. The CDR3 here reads CALGASYGLYLYTDKLIF. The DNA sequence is TGTGCCCTCGGAGCTTCCTACGGGCTTTATTTGTACACCGATAAACTCATCTTT.